This T cell receptor (beta chain) was retrieved from a study of T cells after yellow fever vaccination. The germline gives CDR1 DFQATT, CDR2 SNEGSKA (reference sequence). The germline V and J ends were trimmed by 5 bases and 0 bases, with 14 bases remaining between them. The CDR3 is 15 amino acids. Study-wide findings and caveats: Almost every vaccine-responding clonotype was undetectable in sorted memory subsets on day 0. Weaker overall, the secondary response nonetheless peaked faster (day 5 versus 15).

A 5'RACE template-switching step, the method used to make TCR cDNA, added a universal primer site and UMIs. TCRdb fed the 5' RACE reads into MiXCR, producing one record per CDR3 protein. Seen here are about 25,000 distinct CDR3 sequences, around 3.4% observed once, and the top ten hold approximately 0.94%. The sample holds many counts of this clonotype. Sequenced here: PBMCs, either bulk or a sorted T-cell subset (CD4+, CD8+, memory, or dextramer-sorted; not recorded which), sampled around 45 days after the first yellow fever vaccination. The chain links TRBV20-1 to TRBJ2-1; perhaps TRBD2 as D (7 bases). The TCR originated in a man aged 18 to 29 who received the YFV17D yellow fever vaccine. The CDR3 loop reads CSALRGAISYNEQFF. CDR3 bases: TGCAGTGCTCTCCGGGGGGCTATCTCCTACAATGAGCAGTTCTTC.